This is a list of T cell receptor beta chains from one sample in a study of multiple sclerosis patients with progressive multifocal leukoencephalopathy. Sequencing was performed with immunoSEQ multiplex PCR; in TCRdb, only in-frame clones are kept and a portion is missing. The data hold about 30,000 clones, with just under 90% observed a single time. This material consisted of PBMCs, taken from a patient treated with natalizumab. The receptors here all came from a human donor with multiple sclerosis. The CDR3 runs from the conserved cysteine through the conserved F or W. The D gene is left open where the match is weak. Some rows have no size entry. The others give once, few or many, or a class for an expanded clone.

>TRBV5-4|.|.|TRBJ1-3
CASSLVRGDFSGNTIYF
TGTGCCAGCAGCTTGGTCCGGGGCGACTTCTCTGGAAACACCATATATTTT
>TRBV7-2|.|.|TRBJ1-1
CASSLADYRTEAFF
TGTGCCAGCAGCTTAGCGGACTATCGGACAGAAGCTTTCTTT
>TRBV5-6|.|.|TRBJ1-1
CASTDAQFSGAATEAFF
TGTGCCAGCACCGACGCCCAGTTTTCTGGGGCTGCCACTGAAGCTTTCTTT
>TRBV27|TRBD1|.|TRBJ1-5
CASSFGTANQPQHF
TGTGCCAGCAGTTTTGGGACAGCTAATCAGCCCCAGCATTTT
>TRBV19|TRBD1|.|TRBJ1-5
CASRPGGQGWNQPQHF
TGTGCCAGTCGTCCAGGAGGACAGGGATGGAATCAGCCCCAGCATTTT
>TRBV14|.|.|TRBJ2-7
CASSPRGGSYEQYF
TGTGCCAGCAGTCCGCGGGGCGGATCCTACGAGCAGTACTTC
>TRBV5-1|.|.|TRBJ2-3
CASSLGGSGLTDTQYF
TGCGCCAGCAGCTTGGGGGGTTCCGGTCTCACAGATACGCAGTATTTT
>TRBV7-6|.|.|TRBJ1-1
CASSQGKYTEAFF
TGTGCCAGCAGCCAAGGGAAATACACTGAAGCTTTCTTT
>TRBV28|.|once|TRBJ1-5
CASTPPGNGYQPQHF
TGTGCCAGCACCCCCCCAGGGAATGGCTATCAGCCCCAGCATTTT
>TRBV9|.|.|TRBJ1-1
CASSLDRNTEAFF
TGTGCCAGCAGCCTTGACAGGAACACTGAAGCTTTCTTT
>TRBV19|TRBD1|few|TRBJ1-5
CASSNRRGGNQPQHF
TGTGCCAGTAGTAATCGCAGGGGGGGCAATCAGCCCCAGCATTTT
>TRBV7-2|.|.|TRBJ2-3
CASSLGSVTPDTQYF
TGTGCCAGCAGCTTAGGGTCGGTGACTCCGGATACGCAGTATTTT
>TRBV6-5|TRBD2|few|TRBJ2-7
CASSYSLAERERDF
TGTGCCAGCAGTTACTCGCTAGCGGAGAGGGAAAGGGACTTC
>TRBV19|TRBD1|.|TRBJ2-7
CASSPGTAYEQYF
TGTGCCAGTAGTCCAGGGACAGCCTACGAGCAGTACTTC
>TRBV6-6|.|.|TRBJ1-5
CASRSRASNQPQHF
TGTGCCAGCAGATCCCGGGCCTCAAATCAGCCCCAGCATTTT
>TRBV29-1|.|.|TRBJ2-3
CSADTGSADTQYF
TGCAGCGCCGACACAGGGTCCGCAGATACGCAGTATTTT
>TRBV19|TRBD1|.|TRBJ2-7
CASQKEGTGVYEQYF
TGTGCCAGTCAAAAGGAGGGGACAGGGGTATACGAGCAGTACTTC
>TRBV6-5|.|.|TRBJ1-2
CASSSTNRNYGYTF
TGTGCCAGCAGTTCCACAAATCGTAACTATGGCTACACCTTC
>TRBV7-2|.|.|TRBJ2-1
CASSPARNEQFF
TGTGCCAGCAGCCCCGCCCGCAATGAGCAGTTCTTC
>TRBV18|.|once|TRBJ2-1
CASSRSRYDEQFF
TGTGCCAGCTCAAGATCGAGGTACGATGAGCAGTTCTTC
>TRBV21-1|.|.|TRBJ2-7
CASSRLHKTYEQYF
TGTGCCAGCAGCAGACTACACAAAACCTACGAGCAGTACTTC
>TRBV5-6|.|.|TRBJ2-3
CASSHIDTQYF
TGTGCCAGCAGTCATATTGATACGCAGTATTTT
>TRBV29-1|.|.|TRBJ2-1
CSVPVLGEQFF
TGCAGCGTCCCCGTCCTGGGGGAGCAGTTCTTC
>TRBV7-3|.|.|TRBJ2-2
CASSRTANTGELFF
TGTGCCAGCAGCCGGACGGCGAACACCGGGGAGCTGTTTTTT
>TRBV6-5|TRBD1|.|TRBJ2-7
CASSLQGAYEQYF
TGTGCCAGCAGTCTCCAGGGGGCATACGAGCAGTACTTC
>TRBV5-1|.|.|TRBJ1-2
CASSPQGVDGYTF
TGCGCCAGCAGCCCACAGGGTGTGGACGGCTACACCTTC
>TRBV2|.|.|TRBJ2-7
CASSEVPGARDEQYF
TGTGCCAGCAGTGAAGTCCCGGGGGCGCGGGACGAGCAGTACTTC
>TRBV20-1|TRBD1|few|TRBJ2-7
CSAMVQGEQYF
TGCAGTGCTATGGTACAGGGGGAGCAGTACTTC
>TRBV7-2|.|.|TRBJ1-2
CASSLQQGPYGYTF
TGTGCCAGCAGCTTACAGCAGGGACCCTATGGCTACACCTTC
>TRBV5-6|.|.|TRBJ2-7
CASSLFQRVYEQYF
TGTGCCAGCAGCTTGTTCCAGCGGGTCTACGAGCAGTACTTC
>TRBV9|TRBD2|.|TRBJ2-1
CASSVVPSGDNEQFF
TGTGCCAGCAGCGTAGTTCCTAGCGGGGACAATGAGCAGTTCTTC
>TRBV5-6|.|.|TRBJ2-7
CASSFRQGSSYEQYF
TGTGCCAGCAGCTTCCGCCAGGGGAGCTCCTACGAGCAGTACTTC
>TRBV2|TRBD1|.|TRBJ1-1
CASSWDRANTEAFF
TGTGCCAGCAGCTGGGACAGGGCCAACACTGAAGCTTTCTTT
>TRBV5-8|TRBD2|.|TRBJ2-1
CASSLGGRRYNEQFF
TGTGCCAGCAGCTTGGGCGGGAGAAGGTACAATGAGCAGTTCTTC
>TRBV30|.|.|TRBJ2-1
CAWSVGGPNEQFF
TGTGCCTGGAGTGTTGGCGGGCCCAATGAGCAGTTCTTC
>TRBV28|.|.|TRBJ2-2
CASSFGLASTGELFF
TGTGCCAGCAGTTTTGGGCTAGCGAGCACCGGGGAGCTGTTTTTT
>TRBV28|.|few|TRBJ2-1
CASSLDRTDEQFF
TGTGCCAGCAGTTTGGACAGAACCGATGAGCAGTTCTTC
>TRBV9|.|.|TRBJ2-2
CASSVMKGVYTGELFF
TGTGCCAGCAGCGTAATGAAAGGGGTTTACACCGGGGAGCTGTTTTTT
>TRBV5-1|TRBD2|.|TRBJ2-5
CASSRDGTIQSPQYF
TGCGCCAGCAGCAGAGATGGGACTATACAGTCGCCCCAGTACTTC
>TRBV7-9|.|.|TRBJ2-7
CASSLANYEQYF
TGTGCCAGCAGCTTAGCCAACTACGAGCAGTACTTC
>TRBV18|.|.|TRBJ1-2
CASSNLAHGYTF
TGTGCCAGCTCAAATCTGGCCCATGGCTACACCTTC
>TRBV7-8|TRBD1|.|TRBJ2-7
CASSLDGTGTTLSYEQYF
TGTGCCAGCAGCTTGGATGGGACAGGGACGACCCTATCCTACGAGCAGTACTTC
>TRBV28|.|.|TRBJ1-5
CASASPGSGQPQHF
TGTGCCAGCGCGAGTCCAGGATCCGGGCAGCCCCAGCATTTT
>TRBV5-6|.|.|TRBJ2-7
CASSPGGTSYEQYF
TGTGCCAGCAGCCCAGGGGGGACCTCCTACGAGCAGTACTTC
>TRBV6-6|TRBD1|.|TRBJ1-5
CASSPRDSHQPQHF
TGTGCCAGCAGTCCTCGGGACAGTCATCAGCCCCAGCATTTT
>TRBV11-2|.|once|TRBJ2-6
CASSSGSGANVLTF
TGTGCCAGCAGCTCGGGGTCTGGGGCCAACGTCCTGACTTTC
>TRBV5-4|.|.|TRBJ1-3
CASSLADSSGNTIYF
TGTGCCAGCAGCTTGGCGGACAGTTCGGGAAACACCATATATTTT
>TRBV7-9|.|.|TRBJ2-3
CASSTPTGGVPDTQYF
TGTGCCAGCAGCACCCCGACTGGCGGGGTCCCAGATACGCAGTATTTT
>TRBV5-1|.|few|TRBJ2-1
CASGGGLNNEQFF
TGCGCCAGCGGAGGGGGGTTAAACAATGAGCAGTTCTTC
>TRBV5-1|.|.|TRBJ1-3
CASSSDTAGNTIYF
TGCGCCAGCAGTTCCGACACTGCTGGAAACACCATATATTTT
>TRBV5-1|.|.|TRBJ2-1
CASSSPARTADEQFF
TGCGCCAGCAGCTCACCTGCTAGGACGGCCGATGAGCAGTTCTTC
>TRBV30|TRBD1|.|TRBJ1-6
CAWRGGQGSSYNSPLHF
TGTGCCTGGAGAGGGGGACAGGGGAGCTCCTATAATTCACCCCTCCACTTT
>TRBV28|.|once|TRBJ1-2
CASSPDKNYGYTF
TGTGCCAGCAGTCCGGACAAGAACTATGGCTACACCTTC
>TRBV10-3|TRBD1|.|TRBJ1-1
CAIRGDGGGTLGTEAFF
TGTGCCATCAGAGGGGACGGAGGGGGCACCTTGGGCACTGAAGCTTTCTTT